The clone carrying this TCR beta chain has a count of ten or more. The read terminates 3 residues ahead of where the CDR3 ends, so the germline J gene completes it. This table comes from immunoSEQ multiplex PCR, and its TCRdb copy is limited to in-frame clones, with some not included. The sample has 44,000 or so clones, none seen only once. This specimen comes from a study of T cell clonality in common variable immunodeficiency. The CDR3 length is 13 residues. Germline assignment: CDR1 MRHNA and CDR2 SNTAGT. With 6 bases clipped from V and 3 bases from J, the junction kept 4 bases outside the gene matches.

Material for sequencing was peripheral blood mononuclear cells. The TCR comes from a person between 18 and 75 years old in good health. The chain combines TRBV6-4 with TRBJ1-1; 7 nucleotides agree with TRBD1. The CDR3 bases that were read are TGTGCCAGCAGGAGGGACAGAGACACTGAA. Encoded protein: CASRRDRDTE. The CDR3 in its entirety is CASRRDRDTEAFF.